This is a list of T cell receptor beta chains from one sample in a study of CD8+CD57+ T cells in acquired aplastic anemia. TCRdb called the reads again in MiXCR, with one record for every CDR3 protein. The sample consists of fewer than 200,000 distinct CDR3 sequences, 60% to 70% of them appearing once. The sample comprised sorted CD4+, CD8+, or CD8+CD57+ T cells (not recorded which) from PBMCs. The receptors were sampled from a human donor in good health. Both conserved end residues are part of each CDR3. D genes are given only for firm matches. Clone size appears in some rows only: once, few, many, or a class for an expanded clone.

abundance: many; v_gene: TRBV2; j_gene: TRBJ2-1; d_gene: -; CDR3aa: CASSGSHSYNEQFF; CDR3nt: TGTGCCAGCAGTGGGTCCCACTCCTACAATGAGCAGTTCTTC
abundance: -; v_gene: TRBV14; j_gene: TRBJ2-1; d_gene: TRBD2; CDR3aa: CASSHFTQSGVSYNEQFF; CDR3nt: TGTGCCAGCAGCCACTTCACCCAAAGCGGGGTCTCCTACAATGAGCAGTTCTTC
abundance: -; v_gene: TRBV27; j_gene: TRBJ2-3; d_gene: TRBD2; CDR3aa: CASSFVAGGPEDTQYF; CDR3nt: TGTGCCAGCAGTTTTGTAGCGGGAGGGCCCGAAGATACGCAGTATTTT
abundance: -; v_gene: TRBV6-1; j_gene: TRBJ1-1; d_gene: TRBD1; CDR3aa: CASSGIQGAMDTEAFF; CDR3nt: TGTGCCAGCAGTGGCATACAGGGGGCGATGGACACTGAAGCTTTCTTT
abundance: many; v_gene: TRBV4-2; j_gene: TRBJ2-6; d_gene: -; CDR3aa: CASSQDGGAGANVLTF; CDR3nt: TGTGCCAGCAGCCAAGATGGGGGCGCTGGGGCCAACGTCCTGACTTTC
abundance: -; v_gene: TRBV24-1; j_gene: TRBJ2-7; d_gene: -; CDR3aa: CATSEKHTGSSYEQYF; CDR3nt: TGTGCCACCAGTGAAAAACATACAGGGAGCTCCTACGAGCAGTACTTC
abundance: -; v_gene: TRBV7-9; j_gene: TRBJ1-2; d_gene: -; CDR3aa: CASSQTGPSGYGYTF; CDR3nt: TGTGCCAGCAGCCAAACAGGACCATCCGGCTATGGCTACACCTTC
abundance: -; v_gene: TRBV20-1; j_gene: TRBJ2-6; d_gene: -; CDR3aa: CGARDTHSTGANVLTF; CDR3nt: TGCGGTGCTAGAGATACCCACAGTACTGGGGCCAACGTCCTGACTTTC
abundance: -; v_gene: TRBV11-2; j_gene: TRBJ1-2; d_gene: -; CDR3aa: CASSLGRQSYYGYTF; CDR3nt: TGTGCCAGCAGCTTAGGGCGGCAGAGCTACTATGGCTACACCTTC
abundance: many; v_gene: TRBV20-1; j_gene: TRBJ1-3; d_gene: -; CDR3aa: CSAREEGNTIYF; CDR3nt: TGCAGTGCTAGAGAGGAGGGAAACACCATATATTTT
abundance: once; v_gene: TRBV10-1; j_gene: TRBJ1-1; d_gene: -; CDR3aa: CASSESGPDLREAFF; CDR3nt: TGCGCCAGCAGTGAGTCGGGCCCGGACCTAAGAGAAGCTTTCTTT
abundance: once; v_gene: TRBV11-3; j_gene: TRBJ1-6; d_gene: -; CDR3aa: CASSLDGNSPLHF; CDR3nt: TGTGCCAGCAGCTTAGATGGGAACTCACCCCTCCACTTT
abundance: many; v_gene: TRBV5-1; j_gene: TRBJ1-1; d_gene: -; CDR3aa: CASSAGASNTEAFF; CDR3nt: TGCGCCAGCAGCGCCGGGGCCTCGAACACTGAAGCTTTCTTT
abundance: -; v_gene: TRBV29-1; j_gene: TRBJ2-3; d_gene: TRBD2; CDR3aa: CSVQPLAASTDTQYF; CDR3nt: TGCAGCGTTCAACCCCTAGCGGCTAGCACAGATACGCAGTATTTT
abundance: -; v_gene: TRBV19; j_gene: TRBJ2-2; d_gene: -; CDR3aa: CASSIGRPRTGELFF; CDR3nt: TGTGCCAGTAGTATAGGCCGCCCGAGGACCGGGGAGCTGTTTTTT
abundance: -; v_gene: TRBV10-3; j_gene: TRBJ2-1; d_gene: TRBD2; CDR3aa: CAIKVAGYNEQFF; CDR3nt: TGTGCCATCAAGGTAGCGGGGTACAATGAGCAGTTCTTC
abundance: -; v_gene: TRBV19; j_gene: TRBJ2-5; d_gene: -; CDR3aa: CASSIPVGAGETQYF; CDR3nt: TGTGCCAGTAGTATCCCAGTAGGGGCGGGGGAGACCCAGTACTTC
abundance: -; v_gene: TRBV5-1; j_gene: TRBJ2-7; d_gene: TRBD2; CDR3aa: CASSSGGIYEQYF; CDR3nt: TGCGCCAGCAGCTCGGGGGGAATATACGAGCAGTACTTC
abundance: -; v_gene: TRBV5-6; j_gene: TRBJ2-7; d_gene: -; CDR3aa: CASSPNTGTYEQYF; CDR3nt: TGTGCCAGCAGCCCGAACACAGGGACCTACGAGCAGTACTTC
abundance: -; v_gene: TRBV24-1; j_gene: TRBJ1-2; d_gene: -; CDR3aa: CATSDYLGGYTF; CDR3nt: TGTGCCACCAGTGATTACCTTGGGGGCTACACCTTC
abundance: -; v_gene: TRBV9; j_gene: TRBJ2-2; d_gene: TRBD1; CDR3aa: CASSFLPGQDTTGELFF; CDR3nt: TGTGCCAGCAGCTTCCTACCGGGACAGGACACTACCGGGGAGCTGTTTTTT
abundance: -; v_gene: TRBV5-8; j_gene: TRBJ1-3; d_gene: -; CDR3aa: CASSGRGTGNTIYF; CDR3nt: TGTGCCAGCAGCGGCAGGGGTACTGGAAACACCATATATTTT
abundance: -; v_gene: TRBV2; j_gene: TRBJ2-5; d_gene: -; CDR3aa: CASSGNKQETQYF; CDR3nt: TGTGCCAGCAGTGGTAACAAACAAGAGACCCAGTACTTC
abundance: many; v_gene: TRBV7-2; j_gene: TRBJ2-3; d_gene: -; CDR3aa: CASSLIAEYTDTQYF; CDR3nt: TGTGCCAGCAGCTTAATAGCGGAATACACAGATACGCAGTATTTT